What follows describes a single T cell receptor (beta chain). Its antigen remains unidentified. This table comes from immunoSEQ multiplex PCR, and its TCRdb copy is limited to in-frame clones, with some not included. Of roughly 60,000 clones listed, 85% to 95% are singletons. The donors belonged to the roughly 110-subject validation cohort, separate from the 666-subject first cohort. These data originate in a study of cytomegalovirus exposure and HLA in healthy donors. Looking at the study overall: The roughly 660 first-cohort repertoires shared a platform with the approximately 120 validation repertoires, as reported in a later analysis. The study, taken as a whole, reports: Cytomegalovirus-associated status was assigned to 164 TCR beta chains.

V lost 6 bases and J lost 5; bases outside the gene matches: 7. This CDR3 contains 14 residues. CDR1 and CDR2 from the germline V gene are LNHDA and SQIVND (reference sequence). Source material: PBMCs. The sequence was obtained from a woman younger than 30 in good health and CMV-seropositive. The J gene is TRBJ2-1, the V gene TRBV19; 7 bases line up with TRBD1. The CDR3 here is CASRTGSYNNEQFF. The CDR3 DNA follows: TGTGCCAGTAGGACAGGGAGTTATAACAATGAGCAGTTCTTC. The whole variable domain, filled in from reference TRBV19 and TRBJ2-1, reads DGGITQSPKYLFRKEGQNVTLSCEQNLNHDAMYWYRQDPGQGLRLIYYSQIVNDFQKGDIAEGYSVSREKKESFPLTVTSAQKNPTAFYLCASRTGSYNNEQFFGPGTRLTVL.